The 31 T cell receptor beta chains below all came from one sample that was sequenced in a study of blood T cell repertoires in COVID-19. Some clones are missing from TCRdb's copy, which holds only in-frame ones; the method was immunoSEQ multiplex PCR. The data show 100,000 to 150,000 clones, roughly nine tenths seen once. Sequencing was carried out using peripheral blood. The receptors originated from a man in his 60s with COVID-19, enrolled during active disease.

CDR3 region: CASRYSSSEAFF. The CDR3 DNA is TGTGCCAGCCGTTATTCGTCCTCTGAAGCTTTCTTT. V usage is TRBV28 and J usage is TRBJ1-1; no clear D. The germline V gene has CDR1 MDHEN and CDR2 SYDVKM. Deletions cut 8 bases from V and 6 bases from J, with 13 bases between. This CDR3 comprises 12 residues.

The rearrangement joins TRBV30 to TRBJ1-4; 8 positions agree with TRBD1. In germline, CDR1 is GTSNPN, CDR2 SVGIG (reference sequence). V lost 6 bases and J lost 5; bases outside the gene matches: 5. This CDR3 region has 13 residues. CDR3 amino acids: CACNRGANEKLFF. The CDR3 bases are TGTGCCTGTAACAGGGGGGCAAATGAAAAACTGTTTTTT.

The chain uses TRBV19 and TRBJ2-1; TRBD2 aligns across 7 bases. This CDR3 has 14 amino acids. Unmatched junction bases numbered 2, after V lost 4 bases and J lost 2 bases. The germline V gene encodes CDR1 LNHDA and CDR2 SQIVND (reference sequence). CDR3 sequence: CASSTAGAYNEQFF. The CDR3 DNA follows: TGTGCCAGTAGTACCGCGGGGGCCTACAATGAGCAGTTCTTC.

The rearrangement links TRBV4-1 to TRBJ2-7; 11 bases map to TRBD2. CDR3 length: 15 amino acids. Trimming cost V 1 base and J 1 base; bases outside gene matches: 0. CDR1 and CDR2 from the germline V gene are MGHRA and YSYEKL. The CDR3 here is CASSQVAGGSYEQYF. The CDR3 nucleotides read TGCGCCAGCAGCCAAGTAGCGGGAGGGTCCTACGAGCAGTACTTC.

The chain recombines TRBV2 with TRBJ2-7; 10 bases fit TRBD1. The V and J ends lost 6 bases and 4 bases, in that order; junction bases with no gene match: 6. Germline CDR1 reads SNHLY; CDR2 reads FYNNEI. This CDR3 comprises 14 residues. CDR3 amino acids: CASSATGQGYEQYF. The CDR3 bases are TGTGCCAGCAGCGCAACGGGACAGGGGTACGAGCAGTACTTC.

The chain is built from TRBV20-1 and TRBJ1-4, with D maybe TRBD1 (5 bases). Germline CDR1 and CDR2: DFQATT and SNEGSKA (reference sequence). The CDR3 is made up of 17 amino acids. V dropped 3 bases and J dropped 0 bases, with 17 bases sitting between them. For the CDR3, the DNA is TGCAGTGCTAGTCCTTCAGGGCAAGTCGCAACTAATGAAAAACTGTTTTTT. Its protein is CSASPSGQVATNEKLFF.

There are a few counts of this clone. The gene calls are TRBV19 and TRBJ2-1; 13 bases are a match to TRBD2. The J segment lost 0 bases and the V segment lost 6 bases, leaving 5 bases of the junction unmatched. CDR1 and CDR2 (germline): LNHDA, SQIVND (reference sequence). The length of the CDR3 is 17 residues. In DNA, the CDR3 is TGTGCCAGTAGGCCAACTAGCGGGAGGGCCTCCTACAATGAGCAGTTCTTC. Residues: CASRPTSGRASYNEQFF.

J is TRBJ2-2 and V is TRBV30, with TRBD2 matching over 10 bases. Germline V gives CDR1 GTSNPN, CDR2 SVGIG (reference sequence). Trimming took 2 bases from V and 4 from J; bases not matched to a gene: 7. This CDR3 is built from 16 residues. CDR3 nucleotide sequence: TGTGCCTGGAGTTCTCCGGGACTAGCGTTCACCGGGGAGCTGTTTTTT. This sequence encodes CAWSSPGLAFTGELFF.

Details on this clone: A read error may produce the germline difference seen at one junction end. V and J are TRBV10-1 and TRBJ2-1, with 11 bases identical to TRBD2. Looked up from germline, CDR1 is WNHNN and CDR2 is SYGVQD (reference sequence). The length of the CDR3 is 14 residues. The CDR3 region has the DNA TGCGCCAGCAGTACTAGCGGGAGTGTCAATGAACAGTTCTTC. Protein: CASSTSGSVNEQFF.

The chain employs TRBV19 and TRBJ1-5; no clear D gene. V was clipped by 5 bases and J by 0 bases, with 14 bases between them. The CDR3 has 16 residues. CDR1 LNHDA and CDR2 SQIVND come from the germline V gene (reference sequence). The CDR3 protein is CASSPDLINSNQPQHF. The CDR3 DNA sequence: TGTGCCAGTAGTCCGGACTTGATAAATAGCAATCAGCCCCAGCATTTT.

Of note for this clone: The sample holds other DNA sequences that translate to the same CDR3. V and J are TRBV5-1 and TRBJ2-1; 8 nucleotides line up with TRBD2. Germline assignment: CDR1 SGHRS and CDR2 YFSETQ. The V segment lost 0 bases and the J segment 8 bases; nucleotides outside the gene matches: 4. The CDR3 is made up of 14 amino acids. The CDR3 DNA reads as TGCGCCAGCAGCTTGGCCAGCGGGAGTTATGAGCAGTTCTTC. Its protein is CASSLASGSYEQFF.

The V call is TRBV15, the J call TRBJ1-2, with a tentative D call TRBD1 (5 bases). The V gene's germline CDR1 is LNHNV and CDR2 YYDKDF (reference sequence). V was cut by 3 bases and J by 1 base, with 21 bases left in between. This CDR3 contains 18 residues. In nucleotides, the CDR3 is TGTGCCACCAGCAGGAGCAGGGAATCTATCGCTTTTAACTATGGCTACACCTTC. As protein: CATSRSRESIAFNYGYTF.

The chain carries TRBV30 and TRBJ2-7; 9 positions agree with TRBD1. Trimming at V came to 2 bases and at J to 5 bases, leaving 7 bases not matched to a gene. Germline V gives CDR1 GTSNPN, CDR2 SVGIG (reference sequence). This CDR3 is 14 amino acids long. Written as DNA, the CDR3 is TGTGCCTGGAGTCGGGGGACAGGGAGCCACGAGCAGTACTTC. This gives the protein CAWSRGTGSHEQYF.

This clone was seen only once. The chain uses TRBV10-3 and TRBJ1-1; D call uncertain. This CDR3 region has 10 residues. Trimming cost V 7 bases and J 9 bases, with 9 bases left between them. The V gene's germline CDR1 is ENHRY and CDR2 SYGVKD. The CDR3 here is CAITVGKAFF. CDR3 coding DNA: TGTGCCATCACCGTCGGTAAAGCTTTCTTT.

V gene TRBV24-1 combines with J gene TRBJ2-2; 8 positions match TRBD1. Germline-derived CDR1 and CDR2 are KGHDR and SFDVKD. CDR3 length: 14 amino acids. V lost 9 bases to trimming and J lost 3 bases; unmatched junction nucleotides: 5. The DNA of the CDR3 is TGTGCCACCGTTGGACAGGGAGACACCGGGGAGCTGTTTTTT. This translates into CATVGQGDTGELFF.

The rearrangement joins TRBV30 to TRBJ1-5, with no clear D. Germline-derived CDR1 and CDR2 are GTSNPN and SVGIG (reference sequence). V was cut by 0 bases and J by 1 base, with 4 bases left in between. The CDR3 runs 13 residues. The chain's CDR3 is CAWSVQSNQPQHF. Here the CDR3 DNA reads TGTGCCTGGAGTGTACAGAGCAATCAGCCCCAGCATTTT.

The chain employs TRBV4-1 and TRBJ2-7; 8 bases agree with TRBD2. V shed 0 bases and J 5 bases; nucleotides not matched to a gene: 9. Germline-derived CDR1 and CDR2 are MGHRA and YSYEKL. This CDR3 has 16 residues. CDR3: CASSQEGTGGIDEQYF. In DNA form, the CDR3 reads TGCGCCAGCAGCCAAGAGGGAACGGGAGGGATCGACGAGCAGTACTTC.

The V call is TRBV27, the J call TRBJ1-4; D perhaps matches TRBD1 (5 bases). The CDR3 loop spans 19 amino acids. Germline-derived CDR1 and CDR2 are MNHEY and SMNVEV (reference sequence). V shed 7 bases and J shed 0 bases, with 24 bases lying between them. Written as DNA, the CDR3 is TGTGCCAGCACTAAAATTTCCGGGACTTACCGAACAACTAATGAAAAACTGTTTTTT. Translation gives CASTKISGTYRTTNEKLFF.

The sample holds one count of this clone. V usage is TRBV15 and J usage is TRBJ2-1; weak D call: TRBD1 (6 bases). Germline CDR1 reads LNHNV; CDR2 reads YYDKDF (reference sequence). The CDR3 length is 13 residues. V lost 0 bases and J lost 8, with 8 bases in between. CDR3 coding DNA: TGTGCCACCAGCAGAGAAAGGGGGTATGAGCAGTTCTTC. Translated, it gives CATSRERGYEQFF.

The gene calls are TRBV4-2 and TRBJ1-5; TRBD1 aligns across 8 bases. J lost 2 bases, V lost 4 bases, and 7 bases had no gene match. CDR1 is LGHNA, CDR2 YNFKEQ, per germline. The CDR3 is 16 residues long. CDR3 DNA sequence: TGTGCCAGCAGCCTCGCGTCAGGGGGCGGCAATCAGCCCCAGCATTTT. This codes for CASSLASGGGNQPQHF.

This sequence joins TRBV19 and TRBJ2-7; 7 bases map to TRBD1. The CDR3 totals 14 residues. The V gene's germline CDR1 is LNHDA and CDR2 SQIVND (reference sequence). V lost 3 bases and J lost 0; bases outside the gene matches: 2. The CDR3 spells CASSIGDSSYEQYF. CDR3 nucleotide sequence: TGTGCCAGTAGTATTGGGGACAGCTCCTACGAGCAGTACTTC.

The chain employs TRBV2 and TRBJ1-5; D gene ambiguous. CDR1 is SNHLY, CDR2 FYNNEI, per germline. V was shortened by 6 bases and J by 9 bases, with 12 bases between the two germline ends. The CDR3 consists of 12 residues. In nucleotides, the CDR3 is TGTGCCAGCAGCTCTGTTAGCTGGCCCCAGCATTTT. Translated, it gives CASSSVSWPQHF.

CDR3 sequence (DNA): TGTGCCAGCAGCTTGACAGTGACGACTGAAGCTTTCTTT. This translates into CASSLTVTTEAFF. This chain uses TRBV5-4 with TRBJ1-1, with D unresolved. CDR1 and CDR2 (germline): SGHNT, YYREEE (reference sequence). Trimming pared 1 base from V and 5 bases from J, leaving 9 bases between. This CDR3 comprises 13 residues.

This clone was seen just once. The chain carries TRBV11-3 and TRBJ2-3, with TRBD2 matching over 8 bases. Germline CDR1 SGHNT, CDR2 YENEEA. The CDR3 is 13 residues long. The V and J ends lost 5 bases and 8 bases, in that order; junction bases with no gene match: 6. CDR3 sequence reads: CASSNGREGTQYF. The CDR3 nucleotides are TGTGCCAGCAGCAACGGGAGGGAGGGTACGCAGTATTTT.

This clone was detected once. The CDR3 region has the DNA TGCGCCAGCCGAGGGCAAGAGACCCAGTACTTC. It encodes CASRGQETQYF. The gene calls are TRBV5-1 and TRBJ2-5, with D perhaps matching TRBD2 (5 bases). CDR3 length: 11 amino acids. Germline lookup yields CDR1 SGHRS and CDR2 YFSETQ. V shed 7 bases and J shed 2 bases, with 6 bases lying between them.

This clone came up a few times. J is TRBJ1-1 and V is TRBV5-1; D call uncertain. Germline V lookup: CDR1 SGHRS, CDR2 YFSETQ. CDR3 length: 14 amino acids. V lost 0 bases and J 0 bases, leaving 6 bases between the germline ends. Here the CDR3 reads CASSLGSLNTEAFF. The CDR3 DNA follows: TGCGCCAGCAGCTTGGGCAGTCTGAACACTGAAGCTTTCTTT.

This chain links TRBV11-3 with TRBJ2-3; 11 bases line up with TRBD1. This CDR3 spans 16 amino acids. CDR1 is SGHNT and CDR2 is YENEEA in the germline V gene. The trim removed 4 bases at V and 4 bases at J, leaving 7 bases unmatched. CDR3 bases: TGTGCCAGCAGCTGGGACAGGGGGGAAAGGGCAGATACGCAGTATTTT. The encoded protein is CASSWDRGERADTQYF.

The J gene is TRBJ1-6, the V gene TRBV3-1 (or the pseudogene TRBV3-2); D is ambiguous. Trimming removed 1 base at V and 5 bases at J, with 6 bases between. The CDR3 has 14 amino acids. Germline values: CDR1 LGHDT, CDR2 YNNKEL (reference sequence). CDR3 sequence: CASSQVQNNSPLHF. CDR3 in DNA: TGTGCCAGCAGCCAAGTGCAGAATAATTCACCCCTCCACTTT.

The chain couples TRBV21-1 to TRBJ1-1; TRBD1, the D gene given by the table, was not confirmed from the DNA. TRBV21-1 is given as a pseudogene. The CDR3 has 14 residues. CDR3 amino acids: CASRTGWSNTEAFF. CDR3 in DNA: TGTGCCAGTAGGACAGGGTGGTCGAACACTGAAGCTTTCTTT.

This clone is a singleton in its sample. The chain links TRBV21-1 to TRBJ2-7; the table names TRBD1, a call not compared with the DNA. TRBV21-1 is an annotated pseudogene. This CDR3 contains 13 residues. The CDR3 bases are TGTGCCAGCAGCAAAGAAGGGGGCCACGAGCAGTACTTC. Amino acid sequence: CASSKEGGHEQYF.

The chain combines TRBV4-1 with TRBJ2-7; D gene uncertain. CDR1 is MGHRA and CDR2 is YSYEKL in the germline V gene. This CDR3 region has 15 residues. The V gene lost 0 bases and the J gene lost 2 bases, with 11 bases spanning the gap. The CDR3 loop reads CASSQERGSTYEQYF. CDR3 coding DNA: TGCGCCAGCAGCCAAGAGAGAGGTTCTACCTACGAGCAGTACTTC.